The entry that follows covers one TCR beta chain sequence. The data stem from a study of shared clonotypes between healthy human individuals. In germline, CDR1 is LNHNV, CDR2 YYDKDF (reference sequence). This CDR3 is 12 amino acids long. The junction had 5 bases not matched to a gene; V was cut back by 5 bases and J by 9 bases. The authors distributed each subset's genomic DNA evenly over several immunoSEQ plates. Method: immunoSEQ multiplex PCR; TCRdb's copy keeps in-frame clones and lacks some. This sample has hundreds of thousands of clones, with about 92% found just once. Terminally differentiated effector memory CD45RA+ cells were left out of the naive CD8 fraction, which was CD45RO-negative and positively selected for CCR7.

Sequenced sample: naive CD8+ T cells sorted from blood. This clonotype was sampled from a man aged 25-40 years in good health. The rearrangement links TRBV15 to TRBJ2-7, with 9 bases fitting TRBD2. The CDR3 region has the DNA TGTGCCACCAGCGGCCGAGCGGGAGGGCAGTACTTC. The encoded protein is CATSGRAGGQYF.